This T cell receptor beta chain was captured in a study of cytomegalovirus exposure and HLA in healthy donors (dated by TCRdb to 2015 to 2018). In the study overall: A later analysis indicated that the roughly 130 validation repertoires were generated on the platform also employed for the approximately 700 repertoires of the first cohort. The study aimed to test whether cataloging public T cell receptors could reveal signatures of past pathogen exposure. Besides the first cohort of more than 650 subjects, a separate validation cohort made up of 120 different subjects was used. To predict cytomegalovirus infection status, the study combined high-throughput TCR immunosequencing, statistical association of individual TCRs with disease status, and machine learning. What the research found in general, with its limitations: A later analysis had no HLA typing for the validation cohort, so co-occurrence there was scored across all 130 or so repertoires. The classifier was reported to diagnose cytomegalovirus status with high specificity and sensitivity in both the original cohort and the validation cohort. Across donors, most TCR sequences were observed very rarely, whereas some public TCRs were present in many individuals. A total of about 180 TCR beta chains were listed by the study as associated with cytomegalovirus. According to the authors, the approach could potentially be generalized to other disease states and immunological phenotypes. Of the cluster scores, 85% to 95% were above 0 in a later analysis, which found that TCRs clustered in the first cohort also tended to co-occur in the approximately 110 validation repertoires. A few of the identified cytomegalovirus-associated TCR beta chains were confirmed in vitro to be specific for cytomegalovirus antigens.

CDR1 SGHAT and CDR2 FQDESV were looked up in the germline V gene (reference sequence). Reading from cysteine to phenylalanine, the CDR3 counts 12 amino acids. CDR3 DNA is the only sequence kept; it has 36 bases, read in frame from the first base. V and J are truncated by 1 base and 8 bases respectively, leaving an intervening sequence of 6 bases. The library was produced with the immunoSEQ multiplex PCR assay. As for the authors' bioinformatics: A statistical classification framework was developed to diagnose cytomegalovirus status using the catalog of TCR beta chain sequences. In its TCRdb copy, this immuneACCESS table keeps in-frame sequences only and misses some clones. Where compared with another copy, unresolved V genes explain less than half of these, and the others have no known cause. V and J calls and clone size come straight from that table; D and trimming were deduced from the DNA. Present in this sample are around 99,000 clones, approximately 91% of which were seen just once. Roughly 2.2% of the sample belongs to the ten largest clones.

Donors formed part of the validation cohort, which comprised about 130 subjects and was distinct from the first cohort of fewer than 750 subjects. Turning to this clone: This receptor's antigen is unknown. Base qualities are not at hand, and no much larger clone is one base apart.

The sequence derives from a woman aged 18-29 years in good health and CMV-seronegative. The sequenced sample consisted of PBMCs. This receptor chain uses TRBV11-1 and TRBJ2-1; the D segment cannot be called with confidence. CDR3 protein: CASSLDFYEQFF. At the DNA level, the sequence is TGTGCCAGCAGCTTAGATTTCTATGAGCAGTTCTTC.